These 23 T cell receptor beta chains were sequenced from one sample in a study of T cells and copy number aberrations in small-cell lung cancer. Method: immunoSEQ multiplex PCR; TCRdb's copy keeps in-frame clones and lacks some. This table has 6,000 to 7,500 clones, 82% appearing once. The sample consisted of normal tissue next to the tumor. All receptors derive from a woman aged 45-59 years with small cell lung cancer.

V and J are TRBV2 and TRBJ1-5, with D perhaps TRBD1 (5 bases). Trimming took off 11 bases at V and 7 bases at J, with 15 bases between the two ends. Germline V lookup: CDR1 SNHLY, CDR2 FYNNEI. There are 12 residues in the CDR3. The CDR3 loop reads CACTGGQQPQHF. The CDR3, as DNA: TGTGCCTGCACAGGCGGTCAACAGCCCCAGCATTTT.

The chain uses TRBV6-5 and TRBJ2-2; D may be TRBD1 (5 bases). The germline CDR1 and CDR2 sequences are MNHEY and SVGAGI. Trimming cost V 4 bases and J 4 bases, with 10 bases left between them. CDR3 size: 14 residues. CDR3: CASSFRDGTGELFF. The CDR3 nucleotides read TGTGCCAGCAGTTTCAGGGATGGCACCGGGGAGCTGTTTTTT.

Comment on this clone: Since a far larger clone is one base different, this is likely a read error. The rearrangement links TRBV6-5 to TRBJ2-7; no clear D gene. In germline, CDR1 is MNHEY, CDR2 SVGAGI. CDR3 length equals 14 residues. Here the CDR3 DNA reads TGTGTCAGCAGTTACTCACGGATACCATACGAGCAGTACTTC. Amino acid sequence: CVSSYSRIPYEQYF.

CDR3 sequence reads: CASRQPPNYGYTF. The DNA of the CDR3 is TGTGCCAGCAGACAGCCCCCTAACTATGGCTACACCTTC. The V gene is TRBV28, the J gene TRBJ1-2, with D uncertain. The CDR3 runs to 13 residues. Trimming removed 6 bases at V and 0 bases at J, with 8 bases between. Per germline, CDR1 MDHEN and CDR2 SYDVKM.

This sequence joins TRBV6-5 and TRBJ2-3, with TRBD2 matching 9 bases. Germline V CDR1 and CDR2: MNHEY, SVGAGI. With 0 bases clipped from V and 4 bases from J, the junction kept 2 bases outside the gene matches. This CDR3 has 15 residues. CDR3 in amino acids: CASSYSGLAADTQYF. The DNA of the CDR3 is TGTGCCAGCAGTTACTCGGGACTAGCAGCAGATACGCAGTATTTT.

The chain has TRBV7-6 and TRBJ2-2, with TRBD2 matching over 10 bases. J gave up 5 bases and V 4 bases, and 7 bases lay outside the gene matches. Germline assignment: CDR1 SGHVS and CDR2 FNYEAQ. This CDR3 region has 16 residues. The CDR3 DNA is TGTGCCAGCAGCTCGCGAGCGGGAGGGGGAACCGGGGAGCTGTTTTTT. Protein: CASSSRAGGGTGELFF.

This clone was observed a few times. The J gene is TRBJ1-2, the V gene TRBV10-2, with a possible D match to TRBD1 (6 bases). Germline values: CDR1 WSHSY, CDR2 SAAADI. The V gene lost 3 bases and the J gene lost 3 bases, with 14 bases spanning the gap. The CDR3 is 15 amino acids. The CDR3 spells CASSDWGRNYYGYTF. The DNA of the CDR3 is TGCGCCAGCAGTGATTGGGGGCGAAATTACTATGGCTACACCTTC.

The V and J genes are TRBV6-5 and TRBJ2-1; 9 nucleotides align to TRBD2. With 2 bases clipped from V and 6 bases from J, the junction kept 2 bases outside the gene matches. The CDR3 is made up of 14 amino acids. The germline CDR1 and CDR2 sequences are MNHEY and SVGAGI. This CDR3 is CASSYVGLANEQFF. The CDR3 DNA reads TGTGCCAGCAGTTACGTGGGACTAGCCAATGAGCAGTTCTTC.

The chain has TRBV10-1 and TRBJ1-5; D call uncertain. V gave up 7 bases and J gave up 4 bases, with 14 bases separating them. This CDR3 is built from 14 residues. CDR1 is WNHNN, CDR2 SYGVQD, per germline (reference sequence). This chain's CDR3 is CASTLSPDNQPQHF. The DNA of the CDR3 is TGCGCCAGCACCCTAAGCCCTGATAATCAGCCCCAGCATTTT.

J is TRBJ2-7 and V is TRBV30; D unclear. CDR3 length: 13 residues. V was cut by 0 bases and J by 2 bases, with 8 bases left in between. From germline, CDR1 is GTSNPN and CDR2 SVGIG (reference sequence). The CDR3 here is CAWSVQGPYEQYF. The CDR3 DNA sequence: TGTGCCTGGAGTGTACAAGGCCCCTACGAGCAGTACTTC. Full variable domain (missing parts from reference TRBV30 and TRBJ2-7): SQTIHQWPATLVQPVGSPLSLECTVEGTSNPNLYWYRQAAGRGLQLLFYSVGIGQISSEVPQNLSASRPQDRQFILSSKKLLLSDSGFYLCAWSVQGPYEQYFGPGTRLTVT.

In its sample, this clone was seen a few times. V usage is TRBV25-1 and J usage is TRBJ1-2; 10 bases map to TRBD1. Germline values: CDR1 MGHDK, CDR2 SYGVNS. V gave up 4 bases and J gave up 7 bases; unmatched junction bases: 3. The CDR3 sequence is 13 residues long. The CDR3 here is CASSATGGVGYTF. The CDR3 DNA is TGTGCCAGCAGTGCGACAGGGGGCGTTGGCTACACCTTC.

This clone was counted between two and nine times. V and J are TRBV7-2 and TRBJ1-3; D gene unclear. V lost 4 bases, J lost 5 bases, and 6 bases lay in between. Per the germline V gene, CDR1 is SGHTA and CDR2 is FQGNSA. The CDR3 is made up of 12 amino acids. The chain's CDR3 is CASSSERNTIYF. The CDR3 nucleotides read TGTGCCAGCAGCTCCGAGAGAAACACCATATATTTT.

The rearrangement links TRBV14 to TRBJ1-3, with D hard to call. This CDR3 region has 11 residues. Germline CDR1 is SGHDN and CDR2 is FVKESK. Trimming left V 1 base short and J 9 bases short, with 4 bases between. In DNA form, the CDR3 reads TGTGCCAGCAGCCAAGTCGGCACCATATATTTT. Translation: CASSQVGTIYF.

The chain uses TRBV7-2 and TRBJ2-5, with D perhaps assigned TRBD1 or TRBD2 (5 bases each). The CDR3 extends over 14 amino acids. CDR1 is SGHTA, CDR2 FQGNSA, per germline. Trimming shortened V by 5 bases and J by 7 bases, and 17 bases separated the two germline ends. The CDR3 loop reads CASSPGAQLGTQYF. CDR3 in DNA: TGTGCCAGCAGCCCCGGGGCACAATTGGGGACCCAGTACTTC.

The chain employs TRBV7-2 and TRBJ1-5, with 7 bases that match TRBD1. CDR1 is SGHTA and CDR2 is FQGNSA in the germline V gene. Trimming removed 0 bases from V and 4 bases from J; junction bases left unmatched: 6. This CDR3 is built from 16 residues. Here the CDR3 reads CASSLAGDRPNQPQHF. In nucleotides, the CDR3 is TGTGCCAGCAGCTTAGCGGGGGACAGACCAAATCAGCCCCAGCATTTT.

The chain links TRBV7-2 to TRBJ1-3; D gene uncertain. V gave up 1 base and J gave up 0 bases, with 16 bases separating them. CDR1 SGHTA and CDR2 FQGNSA come from the germline V gene. The CDR3 has 18 amino acids. This CDR3 is CASSLVTAGAFSGNTIYF. CDR3 nucleotide sequence: TGTGCCAGCAGCTTAGTTACTGCGGGAGCCTTCTCTGGAAACACCATATATTTT.

This chain links TRBV18 with TRBJ2-7; 11 positions match TRBD1. This CDR3 has 15 amino acids. The germline CDR1 and CDR2 sequences are KGHSH and LQKENI. J gave up 3 bases and V 4 bases, and 5 bases lay outside the gene matches. DNA for the CDR3: TGTGCCAGCTCACTGTCCGGGACAGGGGGCTACGAGCAGTACTTC. This gives the protein CASSLSGTGGYEQYF.

This sequence joins TRBV19 and TRBJ1-2; D perhaps matches TRBD1 (6 bases). The length of the CDR3 is 14 residues. Germline loops: CDR1 LNHDA, CDR2 SQIVND (reference sequence). The V end lost 6 bases, the J end lost 2 bases, and 13 bases lay between the germline ends. CDR3: CASREPGQNYGYTF. For the CDR3, the DNA is TGTGCCAGTAGAGAACCGGGACAAAACTATGGCTACACCTTC.

In this sample, this clone turned up a few times. The genes are TRBV30 and TRBJ1-1, with D possibly TRBD1 on 6 matching bases. The CDR3 has 15 amino acids. Germline V gene lookup returns CDR1 GTSNPN and CDR2 SVGIG (reference sequence). V was shortened by 2 bases and J by 3 bases, with 16 bases between the two germline ends. The CDR3 DNA sequence: TGTGCCTGGAGTAGCCCCCGGGGGGCGTACACTGAAGCTTTCTTT. This gives the protein CAWSSPRGAYTEAFF.

The chain employs TRBV11-2 and TRBJ2-7; D possibly uses TRBD1 or TRBD2 (5 bases each). CDR1 and CDR2 from the germline V gene are SGHAT and FQNNGV. V was pared by 5 bases and J by 3 bases, with 14 bases between. The CDR3 is made up of 14 amino acids. The CDR3 DNA reads as TGTGCCAGCAGCCGAGGGACGATCAGCTACGAGCAGTACTTC. Its translation is CASSRGTISYEQYF. Complete variable domain (other parts from reference TRBV11-2 and TRBJ2-7): EAGVAQSPRYKIIEKRQSVAFWCNPISGHATLYWYQQILGQGPKLLIQFQNNGVVDDSQLPKDRFSAERLKGVDSTLKIQPAKLEDSAVYLCASSRGTISYEQYFGPGTRLTVT.

This chain connects TRBV5-1 to TRBJ1-6; the match to TRBD1 covers 8 bases. CDR1 and CDR2 (germline): SGHRS, YFSETQ. The V gene end was trimmed by 4 bases and the J gene end by 6 bases; junction bases not matched to a gene: 3. The CDR3 sequence is 14 residues long. CDR3: CASSLGQVNSPLHF. CDR3 sequence (DNA): TGCGCCAGCAGCCTGGGACAGGTTAATTCACCCCTCCACTTT.

The chain recombines TRBV19 with TRBJ1-5, with D possibly TRBD1 on 6 matching bases. Deletions cut 3 bases from V and 11 bases from J, with 14 bases between. Germline assignment: CDR1 LNHDA and CDR2 SQIVND (reference sequence). The CDR3 contains 13 residues. CDR3 region: CASSMSSRGAQHF. The CDR3 nucleotides are TGTGCCAGTAGTATGTCATCTAGGGGGGCCCAGCATTTT.

J is TRBJ1-4 and V is TRBV6-1; 9 nucleotides line up with TRBD1. CDR3 size: 15 residues. The germline gives CDR1 MNHNS, CDR2 SASEGT. V lost 6 bases, J lost 7 bases, and 9 bases stayed unmatched. The CDR3 DNA reads TGTGCCAGCAGAATCGAACAGGGGGCAGGTGAAAAACTGTTTTTT. This sequence encodes CASRIEQGAGEKLFF.